This T cell receptor beta chain was identified during a study of T cells after yellow fever vaccination. About the study: Those fractions that held only low numbers of cells were prepared using the SMART-Seq v4 Ultra Low Input RNA kit.

This clonotype was seen ten or more times. It was through 5'RACE template switching that TCR cDNA was made, with a universal primer site and UMIs added. One entry per CDR3 protein, called by TCRdb with MiXCR from the 5' RACE reads. This table has about 32,000 distinct CDR3 sequences, about 10% appearing once. Study-wide points: Most clones from primary vaccination were detected again post-booster (approximately 97% CD4, 88% CD8).

The germline gives CDR1 ENHRY, CDR2 SYGVKD. This CDR3 contains 17 residues. The junction had 10 bases not matched to a gene; V was cut back by 6 bases and J by 1 base. The input for sequencing was PBMCs, either bulk or a sorted T-cell subset (CD4+, CD8+, memory, or dextramer-sorted; not recorded which), taken around 16 days after the first yellow fever vaccination. The chain couples TRBV10-3 to TRBJ2-2; 8 bases align to TRBD1. The sequence came from a man younger than 35 who received the YFV17D yellow fever vaccine. This CDR3 reads CAISGQGKELNTGELFF. CDR3 nucleotide sequence: TGTGCCATCAGCGGACAGGGTAAAGAACTGAACACCGGGGAGCTGTTTTTT.